These T cell receptor beta chains were read from a single sample in a study of blood T cell repertoires in COVID-19. Clones were read by immunoSEQ multiplex PCR, and TCRdb kept only the in-frame ones, dropping some. The table lists 55,000 to 90,000 clones, 86% of them singletons, with 3.5% to 5% in the top ten. Sample: peripheral blood. The receptors come from a man between 65 and 79 years old with active COVID-19. CDR3s include the opening cysteine and the closing phenylalanine or tryptophan. Fields, in order: J gene, CDR3 length, V gene, D gene, clone size, CDR3 protein, CDR3 DNA. A D gene is named only where the DNA matches it firmly. Clone size appears in some rows only: once, few, many, or a class for an expanded clone.

TRBJ2-1 | 15 | TRBV27 | TRBD2 | - | CASTRGEGSYNEQFF | TGTGCCAGCACACGGGGGGAGGGCTCCTACAATGAGCAGTTCTTC
TRBJ2-7 | 16 | TRBV2 | - | - | CASSEALWGVDYEQYF | TGTGCCAGCAGTGAAGCGCTTTGGGGGGTGGACTACGAGCAGTACTTC
TRBJ2-3 | 18 | TRBV19 | TRBD2 | - | CASSTAALLAGVPDTQYF | TGTGCCAGTAGTACTGCCGCGTTACTAGCGGGAGTGCCAGATACGCAGTATTTT
TRBJ2-2 | 17 | TRBV10-3 | TRBD2 | - | CAISAGLAFSGSGELFF | TGTGCCATCAGTGCGGGACTAGCGTTTTCGGGGTCCGGGGAGCTGTTTTTT
TRBJ2-1 | 15 | TRBV7-9 | TRBD2 | - | CASRSGRGPYNEQFF | TGTGCCAGTCGGAGCGGGAGGGGGCCCTACAATGAGCAGTTCTTC
TRBJ2-7 | 13 | TRBV6-5 | TRBD1 | - | CASSRTGVYEQYF | TGTGCCAGCAGCCGAACAGGGGTCTACGAGCAGTACTTC
TRBJ2-5 | 14 | TRBV6-5 | - | - | CASSYSRAQETQYF | TGTGCCAGCAGTTACTCGAGGGCGCAAGAGACCCAGTACTTC
TRBJ1-1 | 18 | TRBV4-1 | TRBD1 | - | CASSLLPGAGGLGTEAFF | TGCGCCAGCAGCCTTCTCCCCGGGGCAGGGGGTCTGGGCACTGAAGCTTTCTTT
TRBJ2-3 | 13 | TRBV12-5 | - | - | CASGLGRQDTQYF | TGTGCTAGTGGTTTGGGACGACAGGATACGCAGTATTTT
TRBJ1-5 | 15 | TRBV15 | - | - | CATSGPGGAGEPQHF | TGTGCCACCAGCGGGCCTGGGGGGGCGGGTGAGCCCCAGCATTTT
TRBJ2-1 | 15 | TRBV4-2 | TRBD1 | - | CASSQERGGANEQFF | TGTGCCAGCAGCCAAGAACGAGGGGGCGCGAATGAGCAGTTCTTC
TRBJ2-7 | 16 | TRBV24-1 | - | - | CATSDWGVPTLYEQYF | TGTGCCACCAGTGATTGGGGGGTCCCGACCCTTTACGAGCAGTACTTC
TRBJ2-7 | 16 | TRBV5-1 | TRBD2 | - | CASSLVGVAGVDEQYF | TGCGCCAGCAGCTTGGTGGGGGTAGCGGGAGTCGACGAGCAGTACTTC
TRBJ1-2 | 13 | TRBV23-1 | - | - | CASRDSHHYGYTF | TGCGCCAGCAGAGACAGCCATCACTATGGCTACACCTTC
TRBJ2-3 | 16 | TRBV6-2/TRBV6-3 | - | - | CASSYLPGGITDTQYF | TGTGCCAGCAGTTATTTGCCCGGGGGAATCACAGATACGCAGTATTTT
TRBJ1-5 | 14 | TRBV18 | - | once | CASSPLQGSQPQHF | TGTGCCAGCTCACCACTACAGGGTTCTCAGCCCCAGCATTTT
TRBJ2-1 | 15 | TRBV7-9 | TRBD2 | - | CASSFAGLAGDEQFF | TGTGCCAGCAGCTTCGCGGGACTAGCGGGAGATGAGCAGTTCTTC
TRBJ2-1 | 18 | TRBV19 | - | - | CASSRGRSRTDPWNEQFF | TGTGCCAGTAGTAGGGGCAGGTCCCGGACAGACCCCTGGAATGAGCAGTTCTTC
TRBJ2-7 | 15 | TRBV21-1 | - | - | CASSNFGEGLYEQYF | TGTGCCAGCAGCAATTTTGGGGAGGGACTCTACGAGCAGTACTTC
TRBJ2-1 | 14 | TRBV24-1 | TRBD2 | - | CATRAGLAGNEQFF | TGTGCCACCAGGGCGGGACTAGCGGGGAATGAGCAGTTCTTC
TRBJ1-2 | 17 | TRBV5-1 | TRBD1 | - | CASSLAALTGGEYGYTF | TGCGCCAGCAGCTTGGCCGCCTTGACAGGGGGCGAATATGGCTACACCTTC
TRBJ2-7 | 16 | TRBV7-2 | - | - | CASSLSAAGKGYEQYF | TGTGCCAGCAGCTTAAGTGCGGCGGGGAAGGGCTACGAGCAGTACTTC
TRBJ2-3 | 15 | TRBV12-5 | TRBD2 | once | CASGPGTSGVRTQYF | TGTGCTAGTGGGCCCGGGACTAGCGGGGTCAGGACGCAGTATTTT
TRBJ1-2 | 13 | TRBV19 | - | few | CASSMGHPYGYTF | TGTGCCAGTAGTATGGGACACCCCTATGGCTACACCTTC
TRBJ2-1 | 13 | TRBV2 | - | - | CASLGGAYNEQFF | TGTGCCAGCTTGGGGGGAGCTTACAATGAGCAGTTCTTC
TRBJ1-1 | 18 | TRBV28 | - | - | CASSLAPRGLRWNTEAFF | TGTGCCAGCAGTTTAGCCCCCAGGGGCCTCCGGTGGAACACTGAAGCTTTCTTT
TRBJ2-3 | 14 | TRBV18 | - | - | CASSRPGASDTQYF | TGTGCCAGCTCACGTCCTGGGGCCTCGGATACGCAGTATTTT
TRBJ2-7 | 16 | TRBV11-2 | - | - | CASSLGSWGVPYEQYF | TGCGCCAGCAGCTTAGGTTCGTGGGGCGTCCCCTACGAGCAGTACTTC
TRBJ1-6 | 16 | TRBV6-1 | TRBD1 | - | CASSEARQGRNSPLHF | TGTGCCAGCAGTGAAGCGCGACAGGGACGCAATTCACCCCTCCACTTT
TRBJ2-3 | 15 | TRBV19 | TRBD2 | - | CASSRGGVGTDTQYF | TGTGCCAGTAGTAGGGGGGGGGTCGGCACAGATACGCAGTATTTT
TRBJ1-1 | 14 | TRBV29-1 | TRBD1 | - | CSAPNRGTNTEAFF | TGCAGCGCCCCCAACAGGGGGACAAACACTGAAGCTTTCTTT
TRBJ1-2 | 15 | TRBV5-1 | TRBD1 | - | CASSPRGQGVHGYTF | TGCGCCAGCAGCCCCCGCGGACAGGGGGTACATGGCTACACCTTC
TRBJ1-3 | 14 | TRBV15 | - | - | CATSRAGSGNTIYF | TGTGCCACCAGCAGAGCGGGCTCTGGAAACACCATATATTTT
TRBJ2-1 | 15 | TRBV9 | TRBD2 | - | CASSGPSGDYNEQFF | TGTGCCAGCAGCGGTCCTAGCGGGGATTACAATGAGCAGTTCTTC
TRBJ1-2 | 12 | TRBV6-5 | TRBD1 | once | CASSTPTGLGAF | TGTGCCAGCAGTACTCCGACAGGGCTAGGGGCCTTC
TRBJ2-7 | 13 | TRBV7-8 | - | - | CASSLAPAYEQYF | TGTGCCAGCAGCTTAGCCCCGGCCTACGAGCAGTACTTC